One and the same sample provided the 26 T cell receptor beta chains below, sequenced in a study of shared clonotypes between healthy human individuals. Profiled with immunoSEQ multiplex PCR; TCRdb holds only in-frame clones, not every one. This sample yields some 1.5 million clones, of which around 97% are seen a single time; over 1% belongs to the top ten. Sequencing was carried out using naive CD4+ T cells sorted from blood. Subset: CD45RA+ positively selected. All receptors derive from a man aged 25-45 years in good health.

V is TRBV7-3 and J is TRBJ2-3; 8 nucleotides agree with TRBD2. CDR1 is SGHTA, CDR2 FQGTGA, per germline. Trimming cost V 1 base and J 6 bases; bases outside gene matches: 9. This CDR3 has 16 residues. For the CDR3, the DNA is TGTGCCAGCAGCTTAAGGCCAGCGGGAGTGGGGGATACGCAGTATTTT. As protein: CASSLRPAGVGDTQYF.

The chain recombines TRBV7-2 with TRBJ2-5; 11 nucleotides line up with TRBD2. The V gene end was trimmed by 1 base and the J gene end by 4 bases; junction bases not matched to a gene: 14. Germline CDR1 SGHTA, CDR2 FQGNSA. The CDR3 contains 19 residues. The CDR3 DNA reads TGTGCCAGCAGCTTAGAAGCGATTCCGGGACTAGCGGTTGGAGAGACCCAGTACTTC. It yields the protein CASSLEAIPGLAVGETQYF.

The V and J genes are TRBV9 and TRBJ2-2; TRBD1 is a possible D gene (6 bases). In germline, CDR1 is SGDLS, CDR2 YYNGEE. This CDR3 has 14 residues. The germline V and J ends were trimmed by 1 base and 4 bases, with 8 bases remaining between them. This CDR3 reads CASSVQGSTGELFF. In DNA form, the CDR3 reads TGTGCCAGCAGCGTACAGGGGAGCACCGGGGAGCTGTTTTTT.

This clone was detected a few times. This chain uses TRBV5-6 with TRBJ2-3, with a weak D call TRBD1 (6 bases). CDR1 is SGHDT and CDR2 is YYEEEE in the germline V gene. The CDR3 is 13 amino acids. Trimming left V 3 bases short and J 5 bases short, with 10 bases between. This CDR3 reads CASSWKGQDTQYF. The CDR3 nucleotides read TGTGCCAGCAGCTGGAAGGGACAAGATACGCAGTATTTT.

The CDR3, as DNA: TGCAGCGTTGGACGGTCAGAACGCACAGATACGCAGTATTTT. This gives the protein CSVGRSERTDTQYF. The chain links TRBV29-1 to TRBJ2-3; D not resolved. This CDR3 region has 14 residues. V was pared by 4 bases and J by 1 base, with 12 bases between. Germline V gene data show CDR1 as SQVTM and CDR2 as ANQGSEA.

DNA of the CDR3: TGCGCCAGCAGAAACGTAGCGGGAGGGCAAGACACCGGGGAGCTGTTTTTT. Translation: CASRNVAGGQDTGELFF. This chain uses TRBV5-1 with TRBJ2-2; 11 nucleotides align to TRBD2. V lost 5 bases, J lost 3 bases, and 9 bases stayed unmatched. There are 17 residues in the CDR3. CDR1 SGHRS and CDR2 YFSETQ come from the germline V gene.

The CDR3 nucleotides are TGTGCCAGCAGTGGGACACCGAGAACCTCTGGAAACACCATATATTTT. Its translation is CASSGTPRTSGNTIYF. The chain uses TRBV2 and TRBJ1-3, with a tentative D call TRBD1 (5 bases). The CDR3 covers 16 residues. V dropped 4 bases and J dropped 0 bases, with 13 bases sitting between them. CDR1 and CDR2 from the germline V gene are SNHLY and FYNNEI.

This chain links TRBV11-2 with TRBJ2-7; D is unresolved. The V and J ends lost 1 base and 2 bases respectively, with 6 bases between them. From germline, CDR1 is SGHAT and CDR2 FQNNGV. The CDR3 totals 13 residues. CDR3: CASSLAWTYEQYF. CDR3 sequence (DNA): TGTGCCAGCAGCTTAGCATGGACCTACGAGCAGTACTTC.

This clone is a singleton in its sample. The chain joins TRBV7-2 to TRBJ2-5; D remains unclear. The CDR3 has 15 amino acids. The germline CDR1 and CDR2 sequences are SGHTA and FQGNSA. Trimming left V 1 base short and J 4 bases short, with 13 bases between. This CDR3 reads CASSLDPSPLETQYF. In nucleotides, the CDR3 is TGTGCCAGCAGCTTAGACCCCTCTCCCCTAGAGACCCAGTACTTC.

V is TRBV7-6 and J is TRBJ2-5; 7 positions match TRBD1. Germline-derived CDR1 and CDR2 are SGHVS and FNYEAQ. After removal of 6 bases from V and 6 bases from J, the junction contained 4 bases not matched to a gene. The CDR3 runs 12 residues. CDR3 nucleotide sequence: TGTGCCAGCAGACGACAGGGACAGACCCAGTACTTC. Its translation is CASRRQGQTQYF.

The chain joins TRBV6-1 to TRBJ2-5; 10 bases map to TRBD2. This CDR3 region has 15 residues. Germline-derived CDR1 and CDR2 are MNHNS and SASEGT. Germline trimming cut 3 bases from V and 4 bases from J; bases unmatched to any gene: 5. CDR3 residues: CASSEYRLAGETQYF. The CDR3 bases are TGTGCCAGCAGTGAGTACCGACTAGCGGGAGAGACCCAGTACTTC.

V and J are TRBV28 and TRBJ1-2; 9 bases fit TRBD1. Germline assignment: CDR1 MDHEN and CDR2 SYDVKM. V lost 2 bases to trimming and J lost 4 bases; unmatched junction nucleotides: 2. This CDR3 is 14 amino acids long. CDR3 residues: CASSLMTGGYGYTF. The CDR3 DNA reads TGTGCCAGCAGTTTAATGACAGGGGGCTATGGCTACACCTTC.

The chain links TRBV5-1 to TRBJ2-3, with 13 bases that match TRBD2. V lost 1 base and J lost 3; bases outside the gene matches: 8. The CDR3 totals 18 residues. Per the germline V gene, CDR1 is SGHRS and CDR2 is YFSETQ. CDR3 loop: CASSLWGTSGAGTDTQYF. The CDR3 coding sequence is TGCGCCAGCAGCTTGTGGGGGACTAGCGGGGCGGGGACAGATACGCAGTATTTT.

J is TRBJ1-5 and V is TRBV28; unclear D gene. The CDR3 is 13 amino acids. Trimming left V 2 bases short and J 3 bases short, with 5 bases between. Germline lookup yields CDR1 MDHEN and CDR2 SYDVKM. The CDR3 nucleotides are TGTGCCAGCAGTTTAGTTGTCAATCAGCCCCAGCATTTT. This translates into CASSLVVNQPQHF. The complete variable domain, with remaining parts taken from reference TRBV28 and TRBJ1-5, reads DVKVTQSSRYLVKRTGEKVFLECVQDMDHENMFWYRQDPGLGLRLIYFSYDVKMKEKGDIPEGYSVSREKKERFSLILESASTNQTSMYLCASSLVVNQPQHFGDGTRLSIL.

This clone has a single count. V is TRBV19 and J is TRBJ1-5; no clear D gene. The ends were cut back, 0 bases at V and 0 bases at J, with 12 bases in the middle. The CDR3 contains 17 residues. Germline V CDR1 and CDR2: LNHDA, SQIVND (reference sequence). CDR3 region: CASSIDLWRLSNQPQHF. CDR3 DNA: TGTGCCAGTAGTATAGATCTATGGCGTCTTAGCAATCAGCCCCAGCATTTT.

The chain recombines TRBV2 with TRBJ2-3; D is unclear. The CDR3 is made up of 16 amino acids. Trimming removed 6 bases from V and 7 bases from J, with 23 bases in between. Germline lookup yields CDR1 SNHLY and CDR2 FYNNEI. CDR3: CASSGQTTVLVYTQYF. The DNA for the CDR3 is TGTGCCAGCAGCGGTCAGACCACAGTTCTTGTTTATACGCAGTATTTT.

The V and J genes are TRBV30 and TRBJ2-7, with TRBD2 identical over 11 bases. The V and J ends lost 0 bases and 2 bases, in that order; junction bases with no gene match: 9. In germline, CDR1 is GTSNPN, CDR2 SVGIG (reference sequence). CDR3 length: 17 amino acids. CDR3 residues: CAWSVFITSGRTYEQYF. The CDR3 DNA is TGTGCCTGGAGTGTATTCATAACTAGCGGGAGAACCTACGAGCAGTACTTC.

The chain employs TRBV5-6 and TRBJ2-1; tentatively, D is TRBD2 (6 bases). The V end was cut by 3 bases, the J end by 4 bases, with 14 bases between. The CDR3 runs to 15 residues. Germline lookup yields CDR1 SGHDT and CDR2 YYEEEE. DNA of the CDR3: TGTGCCAGCAGCTCGGGGATGAGCGGGTACAATGAGCAGTTCTTC. It is translated as CASSSGMSGYNEQFF.

The rearrangement joins TRBV27 to TRBJ2-7; TRBD1 agrees at 7 bases. V lost 5 bases to trimming and J lost 4 bases; unmatched junction nucleotides: 11. The CDR3 has 15 residues. Looked up from germline, CDR1 is MNHEY and CDR2 is SMNVEV (reference sequence). The CDR3 nucleotides are TGTGCCAGCAGTCCCCAGACAGGGTTATGGTACGAGCAGTACTTC. Translation gives CASSPQTGLWYEQYF.

The chain joins TRBV19 to TRBJ2-7; a weak D match, TRBD2 (6 bases). CDR1 is LNHDA and CDR2 is SQIVND in the germline V gene (reference sequence). This CDR3 region has 15 residues. The V end was cut by 2 bases, the J end by 0 bases, with 11 bases between. The CDR3 DNA sequence: TGTGCCAGTAGTATAACGGGAGCCAGCTCCTACGAGCAGTACTTC. This codes for CASSITGASSYEQYF.

The chain combines TRBV2 with TRBJ2-1, with D maybe TRBD2 (6 bases). The V end lost 4 bases, the J end lost 2 bases, and 24 bases lay between the germline ends. Germline-derived CDR1 and CDR2 are SNHLY and FYNNEI. CDR3 length: 19 amino acids. The CDR3 DNA reads TGTGCCAGCAGTGCCACACTGATGGGACTGGTGGGAACCTACAATGAGCAGTTCTTC. Translating it yields CASSATLMGLVGTYNEQFF.

The genes are TRBV20-1 and TRBJ2-7; no clear D. The germline V gene encodes CDR1 DFQATT and CDR2 SNEGSKA (reference sequence). V was trimmed by 6 bases and J by 7 bases, leaving 13 bases between them. The CDR3 totals 11 residues. The CDR3 loop is CSARTGWEQYF. CDR3 sequence (DNA): TGCAGTGCACGGACGGGCTGGGAGCAGTACTTC.

V and J are TRBV15 and TRBJ1-5; D is ambiguous. V lost 0 bases and J 5 bases, leaving 8 bases between the germline ends. Germline V CDR1 and CDR2: LNHNV, YYDKDF (reference sequence). This CDR3 region has 14 residues. CDR3 in amino acids: CATSRDLNDQPQHF. CDR3 bases: TGTGCCACCAGCAGAGATTTAAACGATCAGCCCCAGCATTTT. Together with reference TRBV15 and TRBJ1-5, the CDR3 gives the full variable domain: DAMVIQNPRYQVTQFGKPVTLSCSQTLNHNVMYWYQQKSSQAPKLLFHYYDKDFNNEADTPDNFQSRRPNTSFCFLDIRSPGLGDTAMYLCATSRDLNDQPQHFGDGTRLSIL.

The V and J genes are TRBV28 and TRBJ1-5; tentative D call: TRBD1 (6 bases). Germline-derived CDR1 and CDR2 are MDHEN and SYDVKM. V was trimmed by 6 bases and J by 3 bases, leaving 12 bases between them. The length of the CDR3 is 14 residues. CDR3 sequence: CASRRDRYNQPQHF. CDR3 coding DNA: TGTGCCAGCAGACGAGACAGGTACAATCAGCCCCAGCATTTT.

A remark on this clone: This CDR3 is also generated by other DNA sequences in the sample. The rearrangement uses TRBV5-4 and TRBJ2-6; D unresolved. Per the germline V gene, CDR1 is SGHNT and CDR2 is YYREEE (reference sequence). Between the trimmed V and J ends, which lost 3 bases and 4 bases, there was a span of 5 bases. The CDR3 length is 13 residues. The chain's CDR3 is CASSYTGANVLTF. CDR3 nucleotides: TGTGCCAGCAGCTATACAGGGGCCAACGTCCTGACTTTC. Full variable domain (remainder filled in from reference TRBV5-4 and TRBJ2-6): ETGVTQSPTHLIKTRGQQVTLRCSSQSGHNTVSWYQQALGQGPQFIFQYYREEENGRGNFPPRFSGLQFPNYSSELNVNALELDDSALYLCASSYTGANVLTFGAGSRLTVL.

The chain's CDR3 is CASSFGDSNQPQHF. The CDR3 region has the DNA TGTGCCAGCAGCTTCGGAGACAGTAATCAGCCCCAGCATTTT. The chain carries TRBV7-9 and TRBJ1-5; the D gene is possibly TRBD1 (5 bases). Germline V gene lookup returns CDR1 SEHNR and CDR2 FQNEAQ (reference sequence). V was shortened by 3 bases and J by 4 bases, with 10 bases between the two germline ends. This CDR3 is 14 amino acids long.